A selection of T cell receptor beta chains follows, all from one sample in a study of cytomegalovirus exposure and HLA in healthy donors. Libraries were prepared by immunoSEQ multiplex PCR; TCRdb keeps only in-frame clonotypes and omits some of them. The sample lists fewer than 120,000 clones, 79% occurring once. Input material: PBMCs. The receptors were sampled from a young man in good health and CMV-seropositive. Both conserved end residues are part of each CDR3. D genes are given only for firm matches. The size of a clone is reported for some rows only, either as once, few or many, or as a class for expanded clones.

length,J,D,size,V,CDR3,DNA
14,TRBJ2-5,.,.,TRBV9,CASSDRTDLETQYF,TGTGCCAGCAGCGACAGGACAGATCTAGAGACCCAGTACTTC
16,TRBJ1-2,.,.,TRBV19,CASSIDLAGINYGYTF,TGTGCCAGTAGTATAGACCTGGCAGGGATCAACTATGGCTACACCTTC
16,TRBJ2-1,.,.,TRBV9,CASSPLGARSYNEQFF,TGTGCCAGCAGCCCCCTAGGGGCCCGCTCCTACAATGAGCAGTTCTTC
14,TRBJ2-3,.,.,TRBV19,CASSERYGTDTQYF,TGTGCCAGTAGTGAGCGTTACGGCACAGATACGCAGTATTTT
15,TRBJ1-5,TRBD1,many,TRBV28,CASSFGTGGPQPQHF,TGTGCCAGCAGTTTCGGGACAGGGGGCCCTCAGCCCCAGCATTTT
17,TRBJ2-1,.,few,TRBV2,CASSVGWGGHSYNEQFF,TGTGCCAGCAGTGTGGGGTGGGGCGGACACTCCTACAATGAGCAGTTCTTC
15,TRBJ1-2,.,.,TRBV27,CASSLGGRFNYGYTF,TGTGCCAGCAGTTTGGGAGGGAGATTTAACTATGGCTACACCTTC
15,TRBJ2-7,.,.,TRBV6-5,CATQAGGKSSYEQYF,TGTGCCACCCAAGCTGGGGGGAAGAGCTCCTACGAGCAGTACTTC
14,TRBJ2-3,.,.,TRBV5-1,CASSLVYRTDTQYF,TGCGCCAGCAGCTTGGTCTACAGAACAGATACGCAGTATTTT
17,TRBJ2-5,TRBD2,.,TRBV7-3,CASSLLAGGPGIETQYF,TGTGCCAGCAGCTTACTAGCGGGGGGGCCCGGGATAGAGACCCAGTACTTC
19,TRBJ1-2,TRBD1,.,TRBV19,CASSKSSPGQGWLNYGYTF,TGTGCCAGTAGTAAGTCTTCCCCTGGACAGGGCTGGCTCAACTATGGCTACACCTTC
14,TRBJ2-7,TRBD1,.,TRBV11-2,CASSSGTGGYEQYF,TGTGCCAGCAGCTCCGGGACAGGGGGCTACGAGCAGTACTTC
15,TRBJ1-1,TRBD1,few,TRBV9,CASSEGTGMNTEAFF,TGTGCCAGCAGCGAAGGGACAGGGATGAACACTGAAGCTTTCTTT
16,TRBJ1-4,.,few,TRBV5-1,CASSSSAGGPNEKLFF,TGCGCCAGCAGCTCCTCGGCGGGGGGGCCTAATGAAAAACTGTTTTTT
15,TRBJ2-3,.,.,TRBV4-1,CASSQEPGFTDTQYF,TGCGCCAGCAGCCAAGAGCCGGGGTTCACAGATACGCAGTATTTT
14,TRBJ2-1,TRBD2,.,TRBV6-5,CASSAPQRGREQFF,TGTGCCAGCAGCGCCCCGCAGCGGGGCAGGGAGCAGTTCTTC
15,TRBJ2-3,.,.,TRBV4-1,CASSSLTGRTDTQYF,TGCGCCAGCAGCTCGTTAACAGGGCGCACAGATACGCAGTATTTT
14,TRBJ1-2,TRBD1,.,TRBV27,CASRSPGQGNGYTF,TGTGCCAGCCGATCTCCGGGACAGGGGAATGGCTACACCTTC
11,TRBJ2-5,.,.,TRBV20-1,CSARGQETQYF,TGCAGTGCTAGGGGCCAAGAGACCCAGTACTTC
14,TRBJ1-2,.,few,TRBV10-2,CASSLPDRNTGYTF,TGCGCCAGCAGTTTGCCCGACAGGAACACTGGCTACACCTTC
14,TRBJ2-7,TRBD1,.,TRBV27,CASSLTGGSYEQYF,TGTGCCAGCAGTTTAACAGGGGGATCCTACGAGCAGTACTTC
12,TRBJ1-1,.,.,TRBV19,CASSTGNTEAFF,TGTGCCAGTAGTACAGGGAACACTGAAGCTTTCTTT
15,TRBJ2-7,.,few,TRBV15,CATSRDRFLSDEQYF,TGTGCCACCAGCAGAGATAGATTTCTTTCCGACGAGCAGTACTTC
15,TRBJ2-5,.,.,TRBV5-6,CASSSTVERKETQYF,TGTGCCAGCAGCAGTACAGTGGAAAGAAAAGAGACCCAGTACTTC
16,TRBJ2-7,.,.,TRBV5-6,CASSTYNREDGYEQYF,TGTGCCAGCAGCACATACAACAGGGAAGACGGTTACGAGCAGTACTTC
15,TRBJ2-5,.,.,TRBV10-3,CAIVESLEGPGTQYF,TGTGCCATCGTGGAGTCGTTGGAGGGGCCCGGGACCCAGTACTTC
13,TRBJ1-2,.,.,TRBV27,CASSLHRDYGYTF,TGTGCCAGCAGTTTACACAGGGACTATGGCTACACCTTC
16,TRBJ2-5,TRBD1,.,TRBV6-5,CASSYSGRGHKETQYF,TGTGCCAGCAGTTACTCTGGCAGGGGGCATAAAGAGACCCAGTACTTC
14,TRBJ2-2,.,once,TRBV27,CASSPRRDTGELFF,TGTGCCAGCAGTCCCCGCAGGGACACCGGGGAGCTGTTTTTT
13,TRBJ1-1,.,many,TRBV7-3,CASSGEPNTEAFF,TGTGCCAGCAGCGGAGAGCCGAACACTGAAGCTTTCTTT
12,TRBJ2-7,.,.,TRBV25-1,CASSEGPYEQYF,TGTGCCAGCAGTGAAGGGCCCTACGAGCAGTACTTC
16,TRBJ2-2,TRBD2,.,TRBV4-1,CASSQTSDPNTGELFF,TGCGCCAGCAGCCAGACTAGCGACCCGAACACCGGGGAGCTGTTTTTT
17,TRBJ2-3,TRBD2,.,TRBV11-3,CASSPKISGGLSDTQYF,TGTGCCAGCAGCCCAAAAATTAGCGGGGGGCTGTCAGATACGCAGTATTTT
14,TRBJ1-1,TRBD1,.,TRBV19,CASSANRGNTEAFF,TGTGCCAGTAGTGCTAACAGGGGGAACACTGAAGCTTTCTTT
15,TRBJ1-1,TRBD1,.,TRBV19,CASRPQGAENTEAFF,TGTGCCAGTAGGCCACAGGGGGCGGAGAACACTGAAGCTTTCTTT
13,TRBJ2-5,.,.,TRBV30,CAWSVGAYGTQYF,TGTGCCTGGAGTGTAGGGGCGTACGGGACCCAGTACTTC
15,TRBJ1-2,TRBD1,.,TRBV9,CASSAYRGGNYGYTF,TGTGCCAGCAGCGCATACAGGGGGGGTAACTATGGCTACACCTTC
14,TRBJ2-3,TRBD2,.,TRBV5-1,CASTAGEVADTQYF,TGCGCCAGCACCGCGGGGGAGGTGGCAGATACGCAGTATTTT
11,TRBJ1-1,.,.,TRBV27,CASRSNTEAFF,TGTGCCAGCAGATCTAACACTGAAGCTTTCTTT
16,TRBJ2-2,TRBD2,.,TRBV11-1,CASSFLSGGNTGELFF,TGTGCCAGCAGCTTCCTCAGCGGGGGTAACACCGGGGAGCTGTTTTTT
14,TRBJ2-7,TRBD1,.,TRBV30,CAWRLQGALYEQYF,TGTGCCTGGAGATTACAGGGGGCCCTCTACGAGCAGTACTTC
12,TRBJ1-2,.,few,TRBV28,CASSQQDYGYTF,TGTGCCAGCAGTCAACAGGACTATGGCTACACCTTC
12,TRBJ2-3,.,.,TRBV21-1,CASSKVADTQYF,TGTGCCAGCAGCAAAGTAGCCGATACGCAGTATTTT
14,TRBJ2-7,TRBD1,.,TRBV7-2,CAGSLVGQGNEQYF,TGTGCCGGCAGCTTAGTCGGACAGGGCAACGAGCAGTACTTC
13,TRBJ1-1,.,few,TRBV18,CASSPGGAFKAFF,TGTGCCAGCTCACCCGGGGGAGCGTTCAAAGCTTTCTTT
16,TRBJ1-1,.,few,TRBV19,CASTRGKSPGNTEAFF,TGTGCCAGTACCAGAGGGAAGTCTCCGGGGAACACTGAAGCTTTCTTT
17,TRBJ1-1,.,.,TRBV19,CASSKVPARVIGTEAFF,TGTGCCAGTTCCAAAGTGCCAGCCAGGGTTATTGGGACTGAAGCTTTCTTT
15,TRBJ2-7,TRBD1,few,TRBV18,CASSPPGTGRGEQYF,TGTGCCAGCTCACCACCCGGGACAGGGCGCGGCGAGCAGTACTTC
16,TRBJ1-3,.,.,TRBV2,CASSPNRGYSGNTIYF,TGTGCCAGCAGTCCCAATCGGGGGTACTCTGGAAACACCATATATTTT
15,TRBJ1-3,TRBD1,.,TRBV6-6,CASSQRTGGVDTIYF,TGTGCCAGCAGTCAACGGACAGGGGGAGTGGACACCATATATTTT
16,TRBJ2-3,TRBD1,.,TRBV18,CASSKLGTGGTDTQYF,TGTGCCAGCTCAAAGTTAGGAACAGGGGGCACAGATACGCAGTATTTT
12,TRBJ1-1,.,.,TRBV12-5,CASASDSTEAFF,TGTGCTAGTGCCTCTGACTCTACTGAAGCTTTCTTT